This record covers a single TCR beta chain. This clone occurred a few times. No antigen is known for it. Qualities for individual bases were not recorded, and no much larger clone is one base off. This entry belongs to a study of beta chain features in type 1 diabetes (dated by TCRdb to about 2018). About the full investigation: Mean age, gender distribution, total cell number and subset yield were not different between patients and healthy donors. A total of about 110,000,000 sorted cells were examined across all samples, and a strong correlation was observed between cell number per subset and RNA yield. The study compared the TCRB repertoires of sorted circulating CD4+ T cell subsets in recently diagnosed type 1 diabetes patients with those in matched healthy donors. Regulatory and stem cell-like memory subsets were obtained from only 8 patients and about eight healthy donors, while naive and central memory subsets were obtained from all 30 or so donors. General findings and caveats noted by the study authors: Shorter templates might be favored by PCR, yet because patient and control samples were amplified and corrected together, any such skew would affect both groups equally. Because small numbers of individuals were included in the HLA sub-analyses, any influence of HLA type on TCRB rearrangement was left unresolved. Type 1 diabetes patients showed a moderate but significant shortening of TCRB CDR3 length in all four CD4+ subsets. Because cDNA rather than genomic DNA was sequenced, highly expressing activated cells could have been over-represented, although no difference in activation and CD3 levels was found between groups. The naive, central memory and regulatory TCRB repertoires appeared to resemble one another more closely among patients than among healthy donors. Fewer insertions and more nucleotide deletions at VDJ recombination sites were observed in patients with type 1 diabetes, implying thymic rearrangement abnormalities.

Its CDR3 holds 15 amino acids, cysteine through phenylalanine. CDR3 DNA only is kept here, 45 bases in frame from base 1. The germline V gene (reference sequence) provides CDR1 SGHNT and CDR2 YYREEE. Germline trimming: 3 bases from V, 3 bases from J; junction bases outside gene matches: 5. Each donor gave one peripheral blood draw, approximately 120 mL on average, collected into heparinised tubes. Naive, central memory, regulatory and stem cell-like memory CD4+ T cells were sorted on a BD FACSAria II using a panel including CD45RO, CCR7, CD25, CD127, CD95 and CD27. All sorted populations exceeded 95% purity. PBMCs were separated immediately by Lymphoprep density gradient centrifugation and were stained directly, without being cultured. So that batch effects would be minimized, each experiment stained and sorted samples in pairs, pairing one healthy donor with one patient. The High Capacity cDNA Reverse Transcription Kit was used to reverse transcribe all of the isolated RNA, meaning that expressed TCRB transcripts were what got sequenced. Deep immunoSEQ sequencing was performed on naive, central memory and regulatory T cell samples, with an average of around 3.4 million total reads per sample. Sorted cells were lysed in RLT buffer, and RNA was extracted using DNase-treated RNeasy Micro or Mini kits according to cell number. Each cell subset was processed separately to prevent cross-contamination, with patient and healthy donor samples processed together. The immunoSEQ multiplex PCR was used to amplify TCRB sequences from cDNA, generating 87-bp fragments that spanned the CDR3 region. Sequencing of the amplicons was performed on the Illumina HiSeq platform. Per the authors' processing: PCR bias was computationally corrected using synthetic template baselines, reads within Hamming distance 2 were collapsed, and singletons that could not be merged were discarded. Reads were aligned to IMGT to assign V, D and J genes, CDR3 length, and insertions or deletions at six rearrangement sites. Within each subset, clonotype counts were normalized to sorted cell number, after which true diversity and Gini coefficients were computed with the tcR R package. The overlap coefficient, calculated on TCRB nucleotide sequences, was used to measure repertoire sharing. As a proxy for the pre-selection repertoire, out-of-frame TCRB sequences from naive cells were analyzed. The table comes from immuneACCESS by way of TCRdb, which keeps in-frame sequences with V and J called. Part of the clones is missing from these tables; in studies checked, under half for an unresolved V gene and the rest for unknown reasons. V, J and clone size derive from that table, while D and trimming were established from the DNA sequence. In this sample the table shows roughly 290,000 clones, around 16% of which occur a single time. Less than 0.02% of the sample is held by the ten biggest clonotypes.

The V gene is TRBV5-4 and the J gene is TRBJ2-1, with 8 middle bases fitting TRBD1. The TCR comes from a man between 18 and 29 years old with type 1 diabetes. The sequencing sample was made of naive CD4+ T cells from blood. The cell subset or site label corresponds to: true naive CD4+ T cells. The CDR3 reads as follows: CASSSDRAFYNEQFF. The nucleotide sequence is TGTGCCAGCAGCTCGGACAGGGCTTTCTACAATGAGCAGTTCTTC. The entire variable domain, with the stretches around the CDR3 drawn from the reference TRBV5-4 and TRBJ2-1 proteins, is ETGVTQSPTHLIKTRGQQVTLRCSSQSGHNTVSWYQQALGQGPQFIFQYYREEENGRGNFPPRFSGLQFPNYSSELNVNALELDDSALYLCASSSDRAFYNEQFFGPGTRLTVL.